This T cell receptor beta chain was recovered during a study of regulatory T cells in long-lasting Graves disease. Construction of TCR beta libraries relied on iRepertoire HTBI primers and on Arm-PCR targeting CDR3 regions. Using its own MiXCR run on the multiplex PCR reads, TCRdb lists one record per CDR3 protein. The repertoire holds around 460,000 distinct CDR3 sequences, with 22% as singletons. Stated time point: persistent/refractory GD, antithyroid drugs over 5 years with positive TRAb. After RNA was extracted from PBMCs, the TCR library was made from it. The CDR3 is 16 amino acids. Germline CDR1 LGHDT, CDR2 YNNKEL (reference sequence). Trimming took 1 base from V and 9 from J; bases not matched to a gene: 12.

The receptor was isolated from a female donor with Graves disease. The V and J genes are TRBV3-1 and TRBJ2-7, with 10 positions matching TRBD2. The source was peripheral blood mononuclear cells (PBMCs), collected when the disease was refractory, from a patient treated with antithyroid drugs. The CDR3 DNA is TGTGCCAGCAGCCAAGGGTTCTGGACTAGCGGCTCTGGGCAGTACTTC. It specifies CASSQGFWTSGSGQYF.